This entry lists 30 T cell receptor beta chains sequenced from one sample in a study of graft-versus-host responses after intestinal transplantation. The assay was immunoSEQ multiplex PCR, and TCRdb's table has in-frame clones only and misses some. This sample has some 69,000 clones, with roughly 92% found just once. The specimen was bone marrow, collected 734 days after intestinal transplantation. The receptors here all came from a human patient who received an intestinal transplant, so some T cells may come from the graft donor.

This clone was recorded many times. The chain uses TRBV29-1 and TRBJ2-5; 8 nucleotides align to TRBD1. The CDR3 totals 15 residues. Germline loops: CDR1 SQVTM, CDR2 ANQGSEA. V trimming: 3 bases; J trimming: 4 bases; junction bases outside the gene matches: 10. CDR3 sequence reads: CSVEITRGRGETQYF. DNA of the CDR3: TGCAGCGTTGAGATCACCAGGGGGCGAGGAGAGACCCAGTACTTC. The variable domain in full, with the rest retrieved from reference TRBV29-1 and TRBJ2-5, is SAVISQKPSRDICQRGTSLTIQCQVDSQVTMMFWYRQQPGQSLTLIATANQGSEATYESGFVIDKFPISRPNLTFSTLTVSNMSPEDSSIYLCSVEITRGRGETQYFGPGTRLLVL.

The chain carries TRBV9 and TRBJ2-2, with TRBD2 identical over 9 bases. The V gene end was trimmed by 3 bases and the J gene end by 0 bases; junction bases not matched to a gene: 3. The CDR3 length is 16 residues. Germline CDR1 SGDLS, CDR2 YYNGEE. CDR3 region: CASSAIAGANTGELFF. The CDR3 region has the DNA TGTGCCAGCAGCGCGATAGCGGGGGCGAACACCGGGGAGCTGTTTTTT.

V is TRBV5-4 and J is TRBJ1-2; the match to TRBD1 covers 7 bases. Germline lookup yields CDR1 SGHNT and CDR2 YYREEE (reference sequence). V lost 4 bases to trimming and J lost 4 bases; unmatched junction nucleotides: 10. The CDR3 length is 15 residues. The CDR3, as DNA: TGTGCCAGCAGCCTAATCGGACAGGACCTCTATGGCTACACCTTC. Amino acids: CASSLIGQDLYGYTF.

The CDR3 DNA is TGTGCCTGGAGTGCTTGGACAGGGGGCATTCAGTACTTC. This codes for CAWSAWTGGIQYF. This sequence joins TRBV30 and TRBJ2-4, with 10 bases lining up with TRBD1. Germline V gene sequence: CDR1 GTSNPN, CDR2 SVGIG (reference sequence). This CDR3 is 13 amino acids long. The trim removed 1 base at V and 9 bases at J, leaving 3 bases unmatched.

The chain is built from TRBV27 and TRBJ2-3, with 12 nucleotides matching TRBD2. V lost 2 bases to trimming and J lost 0 bases; unmatched junction nucleotides: 6. Germline V gene lookup returns CDR1 MNHEY and CDR2 SMNVEV (reference sequence). The CDR3 covers 18 residues. This CDR3 reads CASSLRASGRDSTDTQYF. The CDR3 nucleotides are TGTGCCAGCAGTTTAAGGGCTAGCGGGAGGGATAGCACAGATACGCAGTATTTT.

This clone was detected only once. The chain carries TRBV6-5 and TRBJ1-3; 8 nucleotides agree with TRBD1. Per germline, CDR1 MNHEY and CDR2 SVGAGI. The V segment lost 8 bases and the J segment 4 bases; nucleotides outside the gene matches: 7. The CDR3 totals 14 residues. CDR3: CASSGQGIGNTIYF. The CDR3 nucleotides are TGTGCCAGCTCCGGACAGGGCATCGGAAACACCATATATTTT.

This chain connects TRBV7-6 to TRBJ1-2; D is undetermined. Trimming stripped 5 bases from V and 5 bases from J, with 15 bases between. The germline gives CDR1 SGHVS, CDR2 FNYEAQ. This CDR3 has 14 residues. The CDR3 nucleotides are TGTGCCAGCAGCCCCGCTGACTCAGCGTATGGCTACACCTTC. It translates to CASSPADSAYGYTF.

Turning to this clone: The identical CDR3 is also encoded by other nucleotide sequences in the sample. The chain couples TRBV27 to TRBJ2-7; weak D call: TRBD2 (5 bases). This CDR3 has 12 residues. Germline CDR1 reads MNHEY; CDR2 reads SMNVEV (reference sequence). Trimming removed 5 bases at V and 4 bases at J, with 9 bases between. The CDR3 reads CASSSGPYEQYF. The CDR3 coding sequence is TGTGCCAGCAGTAGCGGTCCGTACGAGCAGTACTTC.

The rearrangement joins TRBV5-6 to TRBJ2-2, with no clear D. V was pared by 5 bases and J by 2 bases, with 10 bases between. CDR3 length: 14 residues. The germline gives CDR1 SGHDT, CDR2 YYEEEE. CDR3 loop: CASSLQINTGELFF. The CDR3, as DNA: TGTGCCAGCAGTCTACAGATCAACACCGGGGAGCTGTTTTTT.

In this sample, this clone turned up once. The chain uses TRBV7-9 and TRBJ2-2; no definite D call. V lost 0 bases and J lost 7, with 6 bases in between. The CDR3 consists of 13 residues. CDR1 SEHNR and CDR2 FQNEAQ come from the germline V gene (reference sequence). The DNA of the CDR3 is TGTGCCAGCAGCTTAGCTATCGGCGGGGAGCTGTTTTTT. Protein sequence: CASSLAIGGELFF. Using reference TRBV7-9 and TRBJ2-2 for the parts outside the CDR3, the full variable domain is DTGVSQNPRHKITKRGQNVTFRCDPISEHNRLYWYRQTLGQGPEFLTYFQNEAQLEKSRLLSDRFSAERPKGSFSTLEIQRTEQGDSAMYLCASSLAIGGELFFGEGSRLTVL.

The chain employs TRBV27 and TRBJ2-7, with 7 positions matching TRBD1. The V segment lost 6 bases and the J segment 0 bases; nucleotides outside the gene matches: 8. Germline CDR1 and CDR2: MNHEY and SMNVEV (reference sequence). The CDR3 length is 15 residues. Written as DNA, the CDR3 is TGTGCCAGCAGCCCTCGACAGGGAAACTCCTACGAGCAGTACTTC. Encoded protein: CASSPRQGNSYEQYF.

The V call is TRBV27, the J call TRBJ2-7, with D possibly called TRBD1 or TRBD2 (6 bases each). This CDR3 has 15 residues. V shed 6 bases and J shed 2 bases, with 17 bases lying between them. The germline gives CDR1 MNHEY, CDR2 SMNVEV (reference sequence). In nucleotides, the CDR3 is TGTGCCAGCAGCACGACAGGAGGGGGTGCCTACGAGCAGTACTTC. Amino acids: CASSTTGGGAYEQYF.

The rearrangement uses TRBV7-6 and TRBJ2-2; D is undetermined. V dropped 5 bases and J dropped 5 bases, with 12 bases sitting between them. There are 14 residues in the CDR3. The germline V gene encodes CDR1 SGHVS and CDR2 FNYEAQ. The CDR3 sequence: CASSAEFGTGELFF. The CDR3 DNA is TGTGCCAGCAGCGCAGAATTTGGTACCGGGGAGCTGTTTTTT.

J is TRBJ2-7 and V is TRBV19; 12 nucleotides agree with TRBD2. Germline CDR1 reads LNHDA; CDR2 reads SQIVND (reference sequence). CDR3 length: 16 amino acids. V shed 3 bases, J shed 1 base, and the junction held 4 bases outside the gene matches. This CDR3 is CASSMGLAGGSYEQYF. DNA of the CDR3: TGTGCCAGTAGTATGGGGCTAGCGGGAGGGTCCTACGAGCAGTACTTC.

The chain recombines TRBV4-1 with TRBJ2-1; 11 bases are shared with TRBD2. J lost 9 bases, V lost 4 bases, and 14 bases had no gene match. Germline loops: CDR1 MGHRA, CDR2 YSYEKL. This CDR3 has 17 amino acids. In DNA, the CDR3 is TGCGCCAGCAGCCCCCGCCACGTTAGCGGGAGGGCGGGTGAGCAGTTCTTC. Amino acid sequence: CASSPRHVSGRAGEQFF.

This chain connects TRBV5-1 to TRBJ2-1, with no clear D. This CDR3 comprises 15 residues. CDR1 SGHRS and CDR2 YFSETQ come from the germline V gene. The ends were cut back, 1 base at V and 0 bases at J, with 8 bases in the middle. CDR3 sequence (DNA): TGCGCCAGCAGCTTGTCTGTTAGCTCCTACAATGAGCAGTTCTTC. This codes for CASSLSVSSYNEQFF.

The chain uses TRBV4-1 and TRBJ2-1, with D perhaps matching TRBD2 (5 bases). The ends were cut back, 3 bases at V and 2 bases at J, with 5 bases in the middle. CDR3 length equals 13 residues. CDR1 MGHRA and CDR2 YSYEKL come from the germline V gene. CDR3 in amino acids: CASSQEAYNEQFF. The CDR3 DNA is TGCGCCAGCAGCCAGGAGGCCTACAATGAGCAGTTCTTC.

This clone is a singleton in its sample. Additional DNA sequences in this sample encode the identical CDR3. The chain joins TRBV4-1 to TRBJ2-7, with D uncertain. Germline assignment: CDR1 MGHRA and CDR2 YSYEKL. There are 13 residues in the CDR3. Trimming left V 0 bases short and J 3 bases short, with 6 bases between. The CDR3 DNA is TGCGCCAGCAGCCAAGATTTGGGCTACGAGCAGTACTTC. It encodes CASSQDLGYEQYF.

The chain has TRBV2 and TRBJ2-2; D is perhaps TRBD2 (6 bases). CDR1 SNHLY and CDR2 FYNNEI come from the germline V gene. Between the trimmed V and J ends, which lost 5 bases and 7 bases, there was a span of 11 bases. This CDR3 has 13 amino acids. CDR3 DNA sequence: TGTGCCAGCAGTCGACTAGGTGGCGGGGAGCTGTTTTTT. It encodes CASSRLGGGELFF.

CDR3 region: CASTGADSSGANVLTF. Written as DNA, the CDR3 is TGTGCCTCGACGGGAGCGGATAGCTCTGGGGCCAACGTCCTGACTTTC. The rearrangement joins TRBV5-4 to TRBJ2-6; TRBD2 might be the D (6 bases). The V gene lost 10 bases and the J gene lost 0 bases, with 17 bases spanning the gap. Germline V lookup: CDR1 SGHNT, CDR2 YYREEE (reference sequence). CDR3 size: 16 residues.

The chain employs TRBV19 and TRBJ2-3, with 9 bases fitting TRBD1. V dropped 4 bases and J dropped 3; count of bases not matched to a gene: 8. CDR1 is LNHDA, CDR2 SQIVND, per germline (reference sequence). CDR3 length: 16 amino acids. The CDR3 sequence: CASSTLYGQGTDTQYF. Here the CDR3 DNA reads TGTGCCAGTAGTACCCTTTATGGACAGGGGACAGATACGCAGTATTTT.

This clone appeared once. The chain couples TRBV6-5 to TRBJ1-2; TRBD1 might be the D (5 bases). CDR1 is MNHEY, CDR2 SVGAGI, per germline. With 2 bases removed from V and 4 bases from J, the gap between germline ends came to 14 bases. CDR3 length equals 15 residues. Written as DNA, the CDR3 is TGTGCCAGCAGTTACCAGCCCAAGGGGCCCTATGGCTACACCTTC. Translation gives CASSYQPKGPYGYTF.

This clone was picked up a small number of times. V is TRBV5-1 and J is TRBJ2-5; D not certain. The CDR3 is 14 residues long. The V end lost 0 bases, the J end lost 2 bases, and 8 bases lay between the germline ends. CDR1 is SGHRS and CDR2 is YFSETQ in the germline V gene. The CDR3 DNA sequence: TGCGCCAGCAGCTTGGTCCTGACACAAGAGACCCAGTACTTC. Residues: CASSLVLTQETQYF.

V is TRBV5-4 and J is TRBJ2-5; 7 bases align to TRBD1. From germline, CDR1 is SGHNT and CDR2 YYREEE (reference sequence). V lost 4 bases to trimming and J lost 5 bases; unmatched junction nucleotides: 11. The CDR3 is made up of 15 amino acids. The CDR3 coding sequence is TGTGCCAGCAGCCCGAGTACAGGGGAAGGGGAGACCCAGTACTTC. Its protein product is CASSPSTGEGETQYF. Filled out from reference TRBV5-4 and TRBJ2-5, the complete variable domain reads ETGVTQSPTHLIKTRGQQVTLRCSSQSGHNTVSWYQQALGQGPQFIFQYYREEENGRGNFPPRFSGLQFPNYSSELNVNALELDDSALYLCASSPSTGEGETQYFGPGTRLLVL.

CDR3 sequence (DNA): TGCGCCAGCAGCCCAGGGTATAACTATGGCTACACCTTC. Translated: CASSPGYNYGYTF. The V and J genes are TRBV4-1 and TRBJ1-2, with D perhaps TRBD1 (5 bases). The V and J ends lost 4 bases and 1 base respectively, with 7 bases between them. In germline, CDR1 is MGHRA, CDR2 YSYEKL. CDR3 length: 13 residues.

The chain has TRBV10-3 and TRBJ2-3, with TRBD1 matching 7 bases. CDR1 is ENHRY and CDR2 is SYGVKD in the germline V gene. V lost 5 bases and J lost 0; bases outside the gene matches: 14. The CDR3 has 18 amino acids. Written as DNA, the CDR3 is TGTGCCATCAGTATACAGGGGTCCATCAGCGAAAGCACAGATACGCAGTATTTT. It is translated as CAISIQGSISESTDTQYF.

This clone was observed once. V is TRBV7-7 and J is TRBJ2-5; D uncertain. Per the germline V gene, CDR1 is SSHAT and CDR2 is FNYEAQ (reference sequence). V was cut by 1 base and J by 3 bases, with 6 bases left in between. There are 13 residues in the CDR3. CDR3 residues: CASSLERKETQYF. CDR3 coding DNA: TGTGCCAGCAGCTTAGAGCGAAAAGAGACCCAGTACTTC.

The chain couples TRBV18 to TRBJ1-2; D is undetermined. The germline gives CDR1 KGHSH, CDR2 LQKENI. The CDR3 sequence is 13 residues long. Trimming took off 3 bases at V and 9 bases at J, with 14 bases between the two ends. The CDR3 bases are TGTGCCAGCTCACCTTCCCAGACGGAACGCTACACCTTC. Translation gives CASSPSQTERYTF. The whole variable domain, filled in from reference TRBV18 and TRBJ1-2, reads NAGVMQNPRHLVRRRGQEARLRCSPMKGHSHVYWYRQLPEEGLKFMVYLQKENIIDESGMPKERFSAEFPKEGPSILRIQQVVRGDSAAYFCASSPSQTERYTFGSGTRLTVV.

This clone was seen just once. The junction differs from germline at one of its ends, possibly a read error. V and J are TRBV12-5 and TRBJ2-3, with 16 bases fitting TRBD2. The CDR3 length is 19 residues. From germline, CDR1 is LGHNT and CDR2 FRNRAP. Written as DNA, the CDR3 is TGTGCTAGGGGTTTGGGGCGGGGACTAGCGGGGGGGACCACAGATACGCAGTATTTT. The encoded protein is CARGLGRGLAGGTTDTQYF.

The chain recombines TRBV7-9 with TRBJ2-3; 10 positions agree with TRBD2. The CDR3 sequence is 17 residues long. The germline CDR1 and CDR2 sequences are SEHNR and FQNEAQ (reference sequence). V gave up 1 base and J gave up 3 bases; unmatched junction bases: 7. The CDR3 region has the DNA TGTGCCAGCAGCTTAGTTGTCGCTAGCGGGGGTACAGATACGCAGTATTTT. Amino acids: CASSLVVASGGTDTQYF. The whole variable domain, filled in from reference TRBV7-9 and TRBJ2-3, reads DTGVSQNPRHKITKRGQNVTFRCDPISEHNRLYWYRQTLGQGPEFLTYFQNEAQLEKSRLLSDRFSAERPKGSFSTLEIQRTEQGDSAMYLCASSLVVASGGTDTQYFGPGTRLTVL.